The 27 T cell receptor beta chains given below trace back to one sample, sequenced in a study of blood T cell repertoires in COVID-19. TCRdb keeps only in-frame clones here, not all; method: immunoSEQ multiplex PCR. The repertoire holds under 150,000 clones, with more than 75% as singletons. Source material: peripheral blood. The receptors were sampled from a woman between 35 and 50 years old with acute or convalescent COVID-19.

The chain carries TRBV5-1 and TRBJ1-5, with a tentative D call TRBD1 (5 bases). Germline CDR1 is SGHRS and CDR2 is YFSETQ. CDR3 size: 14 residues. Trimming took 2 bases from V and 5 from J, leaving 11 bases between them. In DNA, the CDR3 is TGCGCCAGCAGCTTCGGCGGGGGGGATCAGCCCCAGCATTTT. Translation: CASSFGGGDQPQHF.

The genes are TRBV27 and TRBJ2-7, with 12 bases that match TRBD1. V was pared by 5 bases and J by 3 bases, with 5 bases of the junction left unmatched. There are 15 residues in the CDR3. Germline CDR1 is MNHEY and CDR2 is SMNVEV (reference sequence). CDR3 nucleotide sequence: TGTGCCAGCAGTCCCGGGACAGGGGGCTTCTACGAGCAGTACTTC. Translated, it gives CASSPGTGGFYEQYF.

Notes on this clone: Other DNA sequences in the sample encode the same CDR3. The V and J genes are TRBV7-2 and TRBJ1-1, with 9 bases identical to TRBD1. CDR1 is SGHTA and CDR2 is FQGNSA in the germline V gene. This CDR3 is built from 14 residues. J lost 8 bases, V lost 3 bases, and 7 bases had no gene match. The DNA for the CDR3 is TGTGCCAGCAGCTTCGGACAGGGGATCGCCGAAGCTTTCTTT. Amino acid sequence: CASSFGQGIAEAFF.

The gene calls are TRBV5-1 and TRBJ1-6; D may be TRBD1 (5 bases). Germline V CDR1 and CDR2: SGHRS, YFSETQ. Trimming pared 1 base from V and 6 bases from J, leaving 11 bases between. The CDR3 has 15 amino acids. This chain's CDR3 is CASSLKGEGNSPLHF. CDR3 nucleotides: TGCGCCAGCAGCTTGAAAGGGGAGGGTAATTCACCCCTCCACTTT.

The chain employs TRBV6-1 and TRBJ2-1, with 13 positions matching TRBD2. Per germline, CDR1 MNHNS and CDR2 SASEGT. V trimming: 6 bases; J trimming: 12 bases; junction bases outside the gene matches: 2. CDR3 length equals 12 residues. CDR3 bases: TGTGCCAGCAGCCGACTAGCGGGGGGGCAGTTCTTC. This gives the protein CASSRLAGGQFF.

About this clone: Other DNA sequences within the sample encode an identical CDR3. V usage is TRBV11-2 and J usage is TRBJ2-7; maybe TRBD1 (6 bases). Trimming removed 4 bases at V and 4 bases at J, with 8 bases between. The germline V gene has CDR1 SGHAT and CDR2 FQNNGV. The CDR3 sequence is 12 residues long. In DNA, the CDR3 is TGTGCCAGCAGCTCCCAGGGGTACGAGCAGTACTTC. Residues: CASSSQGYEQYF. The variable domain in full, completed from reference TRBV11-2 and TRBJ2-7, reads EAGVAQSPRYKIIEKRQSVAFWCNPISGHATLYWYQQILGQGPKLLIQFQNNGVVDDSQLPKDRFSAERLKGVDSTLKIQPAKLEDSAVYLCASSSQGYEQYFGPGTRLTVT.

The chain couples TRBV10-1 to TRBJ1-5, with D possibly TRBD1 on 5 matching bases. From germline, CDR1 is WNHNN and CDR2 SYGVQD (reference sequence). V lost 0 bases to trimming and J lost 9 bases, with 9 bases between them. The CDR3 is made up of 13 amino acids. The CDR3 DNA sequence: TGCGCCAGCAGTGAGTCGGAGGGGAGGCCCCAGCATTTT. It is translated as CASSESEGRPQHF.

This chain joins TRBV3-1 (or the pseudogene TRBV3-2) and TRBJ1-2; D call uncertain. The CDR3 is made up of 12 amino acids. Germline V lookup: CDR1 LGHDT, CDR2 YNNKEL (reference sequence). V was pared by 4 bases and J by 6 bases, with 9 bases between. The CDR3 protein is CASSRLADGYTF. The CDR3 region has the DNA TGTGCCAGCAGCCGACTAGCGGATGGCTACACCTTC.

This rearrangement joins TRBV7-2 to TRBJ2-3; 13 nucleotides line up with TRBD2. CDR1 and CDR2 from the germline V gene are SGHTA and FQGNSA. J lost 7 bases, V lost 0 bases, and 4 bases had no gene match. The CDR3 is 16 residues long. CDR3 loop: CASSLALAGGRNTQYF. In DNA form, the CDR3 reads TGTGCCAGCAGCTTAGCACTAGCGGGGGGGCGTAATACGCAGTATTTT.

The gene calls are TRBV7-3 and TRBJ2-2; TRBD2 matches 9 bases. Per germline, CDR1 SGHTA and CDR2 FQGTGA. The CDR3 has 17 amino acids. Unmatched junction bases numbered 4, after V lost 0 bases and J lost 2 bases. The CDR3 sequence is CASSLTSTSGNTGELFF. The CDR3 region has the DNA TGTGCCAGCAGCTTAACGTCGACTAGCGGTAACACCGGGGAGCTGTTTTTT.

The chain links TRBV9 to TRBJ2-3, with D perhaps matching TRBD2 (6 bases). V lost 2 bases and J lost 1, with 20 bases in between. This CDR3 comprises 18 residues. Per the germline V gene, CDR1 is SGDLS and CDR2 is YYNGEE. In DNA form, the CDR3 reads TGTGCCAGCAGCGTCGGAGCTCCCGGGCGGGGTCGCACAGATACGCAGTATTTT. Amino acids: CASSVGAPGRGRTDTQYF.

The chain joins TRBV3-1 (or the pseudogene TRBV3-2) to TRBJ2-4; possible D gene TRBD1, 5 bases. The CDR3 runs 15 residues. V was shortened by 0 bases and J by 10 bases, with 16 bases between the two germline ends. Germline V gives CDR1 LGHDT, CDR2 YNNKEL (reference sequence). The CDR3 loop reads CASSQDFTTARIQYF. As DNA, the CDR3 is TGTGCCAGCAGCCAAGATTTTACGACAGCCAGGATTCAGTACTTC.

The rearrangement links TRBV5-6 to TRBJ1-6; D is uncertain. CDR3 length equals 17 residues. Germline CDR1 is SGHDT and CDR2 is YYEEEE. Trimming shortened V by 2 bases and J by 0 bases, and 12 bases separated the two germline ends. The DNA for the CDR3 is TGTGCCAGCAGCTTAAGGACTCCCAGCTCCTATAATTCACCCCTCCACTTT. It translates to CASSLRTPSSYNSPLHF.

This clone was counted between two and nine times. This chain links TRBV6-2 or TRBV6-3 with TRBJ1-5; 10 bases agree with TRBD1. The CDR3 runs to 15 residues. With 6 bases clipped from V and 6 bases from J, the junction kept 8 bases outside the gene matches. Germline V gene sequence: CDR1 MNHEY, CDR2 SVGEGT. CDR3 DNA: TGTGCCAGCAGCCTCCGGGACAGGGGAGCTCAGCCCCAGCATTTT. Encoded protein: CASSLRDRGAQPQHF.

The chain uses TRBV15 and TRBJ2-1; the match to TRBD1 covers 8 bases. The CDR3 has 17 residues. V lost 3 bases, J lost 5 bases, and 12 bases stayed unmatched. Germline-derived CDR1 and CDR2 are LNHNV and YYDKDF (reference sequence). CDR3 nucleotide sequence: TGTGCCACCAGCAGGGGACTCCCCGGACAGGGTAACAATGAGCAGTTCTTC. It specifies CATSRGLPGQGNNEQFF.

CDR3 loop: CAWSPRVPPDTQYF. In DNA, the CDR3 is TGTGCCTGGAGCCCGCGGGTCCCGCCAGATACGCAGTATTTT. This chain joins TRBV30 and TRBJ2-3; D may be TRBD2 (5 bases). The CDR3 loop spans 14 amino acids. Trimming removed 3 bases at V and 4 bases at J, with 14 bases between. Germline CDR1 is GTSNPN and CDR2 is SVGIG (reference sequence). The full variable domain, in which reference TRBV30 and TRBJ2-3 provide the parts outside the CDR3, is SQTIHQWPATLVQPVGSPLSLECTVEGTSNPNLYWYRQAAGRGLQLLFYSVGIGQISSEVPQNLSASRPQDRQFILSSKKLLLSDSGFYLCAWSPRVPPDTQYFGPGTRLTVL.

The genes are TRBV4-1 and TRBJ2-7; D ambiguous. The CDR3 totals 15 residues. The germline V gene has CDR1 MGHRA and CDR2 YSYEKL. The V end was cut by 1 base, the J end by 5 bases, with 15 bases between. The CDR3 region is CASSQGWNVLDEQYF. In nucleotides, the CDR3 is TGCGCCAGCAGCCAAGGATGGAATGTCCTAGACGAGCAGTACTTC.

Comments on this clone: One end of the junction does not line up with germline, which may come from a read error. This rearrangement joins TRBV5-8 to TRBJ2-5, with TRBD2 matching 15 bases. Germline V gene sequence: CDR1 SGHTS, CDR2 YDEGEE. The CDR3 runs 18 residues. The DNA for the CDR3 is TGTGCCAGCAGTTTGGGACTAGCGGGGGGTTCTTTCGGAGAGACCCAGTACTTC. Encoded protein: CASSLGLAGGSFGETQYF.

The chain has TRBV5-5 and TRBJ2-7; 9 nucleotides match TRBD2. CDR1 is SGHKS, CDR2 YYEKEE, per germline (reference sequence). This CDR3 comprises 14 residues. The V gene end was trimmed by 2 bases and the J gene end by 6 bases; junction bases not matched to a gene: 6. CDR3 bases: TGTGCCAGCAGCTTAGGGACTAGCTTCGGCGAGCAGTACTTC. Its translation: CASSLGTSFGEQYF. The whole variable domain, remainder taken from reference TRBV5-5 and TRBJ2-7, is DAGVTQSPTHLIKTRGQQVTLRCSPISGHKSVSWYQQVLGQGPQFIFQYYEKEERGRGNFPDRFSARQFPNYSSELNVNALLLGDSALYLCASSLGTSFGEQYFGPGTRLTVT.

This clone has only a few counts. V and J are TRBV18 and TRBJ1-2, with 7 nucleotides matching TRBD1. CDR1 KGHSH and CDR2 LQKENI come from the germline V gene. V shed 5 bases and J 4 bases; nucleotides not matched to a gene: 10. The CDR3 loop spans 15 amino acids. CDR3 region: CASSGNGQVIYGYTF. The CDR3 nucleotides read TGTGCCAGCTCAGGTAACGGACAGGTCATCTATGGCTACACCTTC. Variable domain in full (rest from reference TRBV18 and TRBJ1-2): NAGVMQNPRHLVRRRGQEARLRCSPMKGHSHVYWYRQLPEEGLKFMVYLQKENIIDESGMPKERFSAEFPKEGPSILRIQQVVRGDSAAYFCASSGNGQVIYGYTFGSGTRLTVV.

The V call is TRBV11-1, the J call TRBJ2-7; D gene unclear. V was pared by 2 bases and J by 3 bases, with 5 bases between. Germline CDR1 is SGHAT and CDR2 is FQDESV (reference sequence). CDR3 length: 12 amino acids. As DNA, the CDR3 is TGTGCCAGCAGCTTACAGGACTACGAGCAGTACTTC. The encoded protein is CASSLQDYEQYF.

V and J are TRBV7-2 and TRBJ2-1; possible D gene TRBD2, 5 bases. Trimming shortened V by 4 bases and J by 10 bases, and 17 bases separated the two germline ends. Germline lookup yields CDR1 SGHTA and CDR2 FQGNSA. The CDR3 sequence is 14 residues long. In nucleotides, the CDR3 is TGTGCCAGCAGCTATCGTGGACCAGGCGGGGAGCAGTTCTTC. It translates to CASSYRGPGGEQFF.

This chain links TRBV7-2 with TRBJ1-5; 8 bases line up with TRBD1. The CDR3 runs to 15 residues. Trimming removed 5 bases from V and 1 base from J; junction bases left unmatched: 4. Germline V gene sequence: CDR1 SGHTA, CDR2 FQGNSA. Here the CDR3 reads CASSLGQGSNQPQHF. The CDR3 DNA is TGTGCCAGCAGCCTAGGACAGGGAAGCAATCAGCCCCAGCATTTT.

V gene TRBV5-6 combines with J gene TRBJ1-5, with D possibly TRBD1 on 5 matching bases. The CDR3 contains 17 residues. Germline lookup yields CDR1 SGHDT and CDR2 YYEEEE. The V gene lost 5 bases and the J gene lost 3 bases, with 21 bases spanning the gap. The CDR3 protein is CASSNYDSRGNNQPQHF. The DNA of the CDR3 is TGTGCCAGCAGTAATTACGACAGCCGCGGTAACAATCAGCCCCAGCATTTT.

CDR3 residues: CASSHPAPRGSPLHF. DNA of the CDR3: TGTGCCAGCAGCCATCCGGCCCCGCGGGGTTCACCCCTCCACTTT. The rearrangement uses TRBV7-2 and TRBJ1-6; D ambiguous. Germline V gene sequence: CDR1 SGHTA, CDR2 FQGNSA. The V end lost 5 bases, the J end lost 9 bases, and 17 bases lay between the germline ends. This CDR3 comprises 15 residues.

The chain recombines TRBV2 with TRBJ2-3, with 9 bases fitting TRBD2. CDR1 and CDR2 (germline): SNHLY, FYNNEI. The CDR3 totals 16 residues. V lost 3 bases and J lost 2; bases outside the gene matches: 6. For the CDR3, the DNA is TGTGCCAGCAGTGAGTCAGCGGGGGGCTACACAGATACGCAGTATTTT. This codes for CASSESAGGYTDTQYF.

The CDR3 DNA reads TGCGCCAGCAGCTTGGGGGACAGTTCCTACACTGAAGCTTTCTTT. Translating gives CASSLGDSSYTEAFF. V usage is TRBV5-1 and J usage is TRBJ1-1, with 7 positions matching TRBD1. V dropped 0 bases and J dropped 3; count of bases not matched to a gene: 5. CDR3 length equals 15 residues. Germline V gene lookup returns CDR1 SGHRS and CDR2 YFSETQ.